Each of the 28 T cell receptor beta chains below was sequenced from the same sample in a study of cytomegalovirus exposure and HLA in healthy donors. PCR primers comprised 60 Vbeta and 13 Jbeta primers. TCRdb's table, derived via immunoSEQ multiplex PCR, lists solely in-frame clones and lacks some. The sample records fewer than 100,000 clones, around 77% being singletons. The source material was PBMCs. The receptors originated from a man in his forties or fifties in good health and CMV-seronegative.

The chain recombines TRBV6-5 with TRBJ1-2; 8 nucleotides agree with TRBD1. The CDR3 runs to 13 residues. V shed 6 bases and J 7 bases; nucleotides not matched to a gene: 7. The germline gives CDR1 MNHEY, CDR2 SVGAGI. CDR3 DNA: TGTGCCAGCAGCGAAAGCAGGGGGCTTGGCTACACCTTC. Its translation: CASSESRGLGYTF.

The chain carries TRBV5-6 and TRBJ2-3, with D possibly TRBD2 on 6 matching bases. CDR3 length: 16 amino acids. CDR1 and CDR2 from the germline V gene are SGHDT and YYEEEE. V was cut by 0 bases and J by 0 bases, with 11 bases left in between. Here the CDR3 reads CASSLGGVPSTDTQYF. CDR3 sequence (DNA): TGTGCCAGCAGCTTGGGCGGGGTTCCTAGCACAGATACGCAGTATTTT.

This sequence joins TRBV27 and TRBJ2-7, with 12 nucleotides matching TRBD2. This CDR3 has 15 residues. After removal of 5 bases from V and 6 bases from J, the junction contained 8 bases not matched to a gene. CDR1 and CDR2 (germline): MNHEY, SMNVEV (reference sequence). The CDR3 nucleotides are TGTGCCAGCAGTCTACTAGCGGGGGGTTCCCCCGAGCAGTACTTC. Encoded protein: CASSLLAGGSPEQYF.

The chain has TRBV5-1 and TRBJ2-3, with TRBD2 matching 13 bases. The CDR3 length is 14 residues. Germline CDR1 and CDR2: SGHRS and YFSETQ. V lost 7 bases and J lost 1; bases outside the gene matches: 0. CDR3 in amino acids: CASGLAGGTDTQYF. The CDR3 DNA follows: TGCGCCAGCGGACTAGCGGGGGGCACAGATACGCAGTATTTT.

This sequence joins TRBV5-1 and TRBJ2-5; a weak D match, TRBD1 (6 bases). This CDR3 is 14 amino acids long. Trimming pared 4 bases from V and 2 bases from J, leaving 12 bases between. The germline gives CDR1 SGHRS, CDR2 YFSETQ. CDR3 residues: CASSPSGAQETQYF. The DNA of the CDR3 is TGCGCCAGCAGCCCTTCAGGGGCACAAGAGACCCAGTACTTC.

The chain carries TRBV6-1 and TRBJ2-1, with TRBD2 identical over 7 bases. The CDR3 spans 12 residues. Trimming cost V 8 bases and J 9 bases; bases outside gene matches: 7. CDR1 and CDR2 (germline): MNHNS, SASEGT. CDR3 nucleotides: TGTGCCAGCTTTCGACTAGCTGGTGAGCAGTTCTTC. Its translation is CASFRLAGEQFF.

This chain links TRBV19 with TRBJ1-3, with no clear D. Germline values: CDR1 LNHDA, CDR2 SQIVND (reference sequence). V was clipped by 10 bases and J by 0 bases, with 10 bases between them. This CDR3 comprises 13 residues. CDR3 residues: CATRHASGNTIYF. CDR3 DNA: TGTGCCACCCGACATGCCTCTGGAAACACCATATATTTT.

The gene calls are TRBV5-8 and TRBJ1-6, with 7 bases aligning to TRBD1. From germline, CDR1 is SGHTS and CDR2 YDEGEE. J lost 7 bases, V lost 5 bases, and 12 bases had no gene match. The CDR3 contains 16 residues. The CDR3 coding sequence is TGTGCCAGCAGACCCGGGACAGCCTACCCCAATTCACCCCTCCACTTT. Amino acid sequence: CASRPGTAYPNSPLHF.

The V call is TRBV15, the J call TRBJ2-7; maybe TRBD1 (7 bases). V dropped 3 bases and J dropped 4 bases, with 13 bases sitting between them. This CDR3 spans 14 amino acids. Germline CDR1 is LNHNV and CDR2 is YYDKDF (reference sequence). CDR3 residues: CATSRRDRGYEQYF. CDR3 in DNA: TGTGCCACCAGCAGGCGGGACAGAGGGTACGAGCAGTACTTC.

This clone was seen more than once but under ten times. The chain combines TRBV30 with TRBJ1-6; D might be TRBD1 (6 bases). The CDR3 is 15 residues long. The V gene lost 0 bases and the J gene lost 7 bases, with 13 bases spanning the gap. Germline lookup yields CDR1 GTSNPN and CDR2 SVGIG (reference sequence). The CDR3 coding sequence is TGTGCCTGGAGTGTAAATTCGGGACACAATTCACCCCTCCACTTT. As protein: CAWSVNSGHNSPLHF.

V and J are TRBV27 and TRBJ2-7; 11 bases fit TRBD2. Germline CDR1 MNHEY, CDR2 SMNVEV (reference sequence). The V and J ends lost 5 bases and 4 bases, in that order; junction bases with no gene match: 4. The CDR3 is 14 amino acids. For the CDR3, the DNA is TGTGCCAGCAGTCCTGGGACTAGCGGATACGAGCAGTACTTC. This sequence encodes CASSPGTSGYEQYF.

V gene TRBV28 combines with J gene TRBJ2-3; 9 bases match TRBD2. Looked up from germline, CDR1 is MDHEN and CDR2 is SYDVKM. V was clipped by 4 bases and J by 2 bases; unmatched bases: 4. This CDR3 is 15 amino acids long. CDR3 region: CASSSRLADTDTQYF. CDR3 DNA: TGTGCCAGCAGTTCCCGACTAGCGGACACAGATACGCAGTATTTT.

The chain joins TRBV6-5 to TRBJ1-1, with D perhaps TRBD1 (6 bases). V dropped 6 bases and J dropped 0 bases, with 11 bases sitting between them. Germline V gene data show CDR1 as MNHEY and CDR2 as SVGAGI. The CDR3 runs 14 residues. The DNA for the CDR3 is TGTGCCAGCAGCCAGGGGACAATGAACACTGAAGCTTTCTTT. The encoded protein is CASSQGTMNTEAFF.

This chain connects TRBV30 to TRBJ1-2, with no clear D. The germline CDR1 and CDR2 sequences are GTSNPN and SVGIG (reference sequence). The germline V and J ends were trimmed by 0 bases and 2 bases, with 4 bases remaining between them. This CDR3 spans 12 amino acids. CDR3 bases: TGTGCCTGGAGTGTCGCGAACTATGGCTACACCTTC. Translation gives CAWSVANYGYTF.

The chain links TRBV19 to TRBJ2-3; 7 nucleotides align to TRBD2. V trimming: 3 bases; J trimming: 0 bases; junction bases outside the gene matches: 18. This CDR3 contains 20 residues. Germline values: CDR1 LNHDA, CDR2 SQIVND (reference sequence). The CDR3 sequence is CASSMRIPWMGGSSTDTQYF. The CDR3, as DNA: TGTGCCAGTAGTATGAGGATACCTTGGATGGGGGGGTCTAGCACAGATACGCAGTATTTT.

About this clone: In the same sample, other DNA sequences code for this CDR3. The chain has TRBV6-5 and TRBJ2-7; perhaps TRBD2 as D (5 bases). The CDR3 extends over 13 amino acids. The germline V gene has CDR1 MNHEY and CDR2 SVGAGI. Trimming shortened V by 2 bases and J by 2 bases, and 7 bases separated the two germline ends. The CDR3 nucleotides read TGTGCCAGCAGTTACACGGGAACCTACGAGCAGTACTTC. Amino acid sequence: CASSYTGTYEQYF.

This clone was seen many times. The CDR3 sequence: CASSAGDRGPMGYTF. DNA for the CDR3: TGTGCCAGCAGTGCTGGGGACAGGGGCCCTATGGGCTACACCTTC. The chain links TRBV2 to TRBJ1-2, with 10 bases fitting TRBD1. The CDR3 covers 15 residues. Per the germline V gene, CDR1 is SNHLY and CDR2 is FYNNEI. Trimming cost V 4 bases and J 8 bases; bases outside gene matches: 10. The whole variable domain, filled in from reference TRBV2 and TRBJ1-2, reads EPEVTQTPSHQVTQMGQEVILRCVPISNHLYFYWYRQILGQKVEFLVSFYNNEISEKSEIFDDQFSVERPDGSNFTLKIRSTKLEDSAMYFCASSAGDRGPMGYTFGSGTRLTVV.

The CDR3 DNA follows: TGTGCCAGCAGTCCTCAACCAGGGAAATATGGCTACACCTTC. Protein product: CASSPQPGKYGYTF. The V call is TRBV2, the J call TRBJ1-2; TRBD1 is a possible D gene (5 bases). CDR3 length: 14 amino acids. Germline V lookup: CDR1 SNHLY, CDR2 FYNNEI. V was cut by 5 bases and J by 5 bases, with 15 bases left in between.

This CDR3 reads CASSLTSWETQYF. The CDR3 coding sequence is TGTGCCAGCAGCTTAACTAGCTGGGAGACCCAGTACTTC. This sequence joins TRBV7-2 and TRBJ2-5; TRBD2 might be the D (6 bases). CDR3 size: 13 residues. Germline CDR1 reads SGHTA; CDR2 reads FQGNSA. V was cut by 2 bases and J by 5 bases, with 9 bases left in between.

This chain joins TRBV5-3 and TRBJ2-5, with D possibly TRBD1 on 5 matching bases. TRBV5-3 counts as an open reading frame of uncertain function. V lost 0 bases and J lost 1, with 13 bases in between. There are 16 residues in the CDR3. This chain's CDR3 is CARSLGPGRIQETQYF. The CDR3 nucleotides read TGTGCCAGAAGCTTGGGTCCAGGGCGAATCCAAGAGACCCAGTACTTC.

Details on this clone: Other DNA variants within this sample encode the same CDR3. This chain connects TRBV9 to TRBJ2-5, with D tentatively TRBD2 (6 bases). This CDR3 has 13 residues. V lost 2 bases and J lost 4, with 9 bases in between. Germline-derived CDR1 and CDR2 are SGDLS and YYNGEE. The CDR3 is CASSVGGRETQYF. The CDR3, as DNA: TGTGCCAGCAGCGTCGGGGGTCGAGAGACCCAGTACTTC.

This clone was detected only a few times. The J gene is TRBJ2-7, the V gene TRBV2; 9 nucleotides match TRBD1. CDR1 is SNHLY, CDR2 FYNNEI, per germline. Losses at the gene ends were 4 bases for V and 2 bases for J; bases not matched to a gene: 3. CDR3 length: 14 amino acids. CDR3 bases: TGTGCCAGCAGTGTAGGACAGGGGCCCTACGAGCAGTACTTC. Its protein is CASSVGQGPYEQYF.

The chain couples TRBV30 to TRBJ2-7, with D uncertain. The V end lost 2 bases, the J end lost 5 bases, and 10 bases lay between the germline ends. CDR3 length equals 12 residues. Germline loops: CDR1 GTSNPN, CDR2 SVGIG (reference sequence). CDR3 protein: CAWSRNQNEQYF. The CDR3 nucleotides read TGTGCCTGGAGTCGTAATCAGAACGAGCAGTACTTC.

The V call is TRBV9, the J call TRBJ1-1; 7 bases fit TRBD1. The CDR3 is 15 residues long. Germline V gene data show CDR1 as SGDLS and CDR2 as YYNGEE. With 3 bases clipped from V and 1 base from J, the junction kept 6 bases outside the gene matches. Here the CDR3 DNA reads TGTGCCAGCAGCGCCCGACAGGGAGGGAACACTGAAGCTTTCTTT. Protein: CASSARQGGNTEAFF.

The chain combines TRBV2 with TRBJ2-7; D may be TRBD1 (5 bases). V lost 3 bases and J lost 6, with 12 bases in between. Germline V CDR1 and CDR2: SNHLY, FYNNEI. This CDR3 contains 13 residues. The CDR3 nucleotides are TGTGCCAGCAGTGATAGGCTTACAGGCGAGCAGTACTTC. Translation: CASSDRLTGEQYF.

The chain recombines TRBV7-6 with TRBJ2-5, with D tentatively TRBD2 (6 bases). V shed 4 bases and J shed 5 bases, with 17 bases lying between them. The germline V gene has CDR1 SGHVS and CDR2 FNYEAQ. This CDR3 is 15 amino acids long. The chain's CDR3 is CASSSVGGSGETQYF. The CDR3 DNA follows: TGTGCCAGCAGCTCCGTGGGGGGTTCCGGGGAGACCCAGTACTTC.

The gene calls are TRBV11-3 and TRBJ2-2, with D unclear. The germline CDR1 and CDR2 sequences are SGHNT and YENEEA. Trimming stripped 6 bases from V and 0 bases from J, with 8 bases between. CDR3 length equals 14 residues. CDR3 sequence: CASSPRPNTGELFF. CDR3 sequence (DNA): TGTGCCAGCAGTCCGCGTCCGAACACCGGGGAGCTGTTTTTT.

The CDR3 bases are TGCGCCAGCAGCTTGGGATTAGCGGGGGGACTACAAGAGACCCAGTACTTC. Protein product: CASSLGLAGGLQETQYF. J is TRBJ2-5 and V is TRBV5-1; 10 bases are a match to TRBD2. The CDR3 covers 17 residues. CDR1 and CDR2 (germline): SGHRS, YFSETQ. V was clipped by 0 bases and J by 2 bases; unmatched bases: 7.